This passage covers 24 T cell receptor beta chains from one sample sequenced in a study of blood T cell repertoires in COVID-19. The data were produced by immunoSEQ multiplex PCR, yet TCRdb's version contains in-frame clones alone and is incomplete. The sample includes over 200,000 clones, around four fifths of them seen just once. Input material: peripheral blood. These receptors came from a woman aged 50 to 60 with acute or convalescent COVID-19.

CDR3 coding DNA: TGTGCCACCAGCAGAGATCGGAGGGTGTTTTATGGGTCCTCTGTGGGGGCCAACGTCCTGACTTTC. The encoded protein is CATSRDRRVFYGSSVGANVLTF. The rearrangement joins TRBV15 to TRBJ2-6; D perhaps matches TRBD2 (6 bases). The V end lost 0 bases, the J end lost 4 bases, and 28 bases lay between the germline ends. The CDR3 loop spans 22 amino acids. Germline V CDR1 and CDR2: LNHNV, YYDKDF (reference sequence).

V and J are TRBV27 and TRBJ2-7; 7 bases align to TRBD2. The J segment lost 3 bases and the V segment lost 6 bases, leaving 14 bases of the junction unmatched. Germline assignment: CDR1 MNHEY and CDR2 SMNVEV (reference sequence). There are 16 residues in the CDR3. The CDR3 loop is CASSLKWIGGIYEQYF. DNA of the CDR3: TGTGCCAGCAGCCTCAAGTGGATCGGGGGGATCTACGAGCAGTACTTC.

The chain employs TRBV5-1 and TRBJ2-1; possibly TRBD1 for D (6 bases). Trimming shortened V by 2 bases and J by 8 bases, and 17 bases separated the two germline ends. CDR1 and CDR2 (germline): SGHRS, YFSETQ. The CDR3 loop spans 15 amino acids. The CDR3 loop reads CASSLTGTLGDEQFF. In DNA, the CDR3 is TGCGCCAGCAGCTTAACAGGGACCTTGGGGGATGAGCAGTTCTTC. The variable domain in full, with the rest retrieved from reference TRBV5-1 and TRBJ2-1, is KAGVTQTPRYLIKTRGQQVTLSCSPISGHRSVSWYQQTPGQGLQFLFEYFSETQRNKGNFPGRFSGRQFSNSRSEMNVSTLELGDSALYLCASSLTGTLGDEQFFGPGTRLTVL.

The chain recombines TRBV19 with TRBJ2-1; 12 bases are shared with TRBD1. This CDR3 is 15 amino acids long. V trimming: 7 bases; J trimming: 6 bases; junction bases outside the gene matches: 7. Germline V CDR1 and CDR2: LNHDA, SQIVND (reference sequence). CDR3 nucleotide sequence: TGTGCCAGTACCGATGGGACAGGGGGCTTCAATGAGCAGTTCTTC. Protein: CASTDGTGGFNEQFF.

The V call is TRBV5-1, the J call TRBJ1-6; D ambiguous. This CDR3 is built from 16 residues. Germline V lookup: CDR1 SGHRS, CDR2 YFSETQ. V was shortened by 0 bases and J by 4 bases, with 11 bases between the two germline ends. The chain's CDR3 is CASSLAAAPYNSPLHF. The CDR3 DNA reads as TGCGCCAGCAGCTTGGCCGCGGCGCCGTATAATTCACCCCTCCACTTT.

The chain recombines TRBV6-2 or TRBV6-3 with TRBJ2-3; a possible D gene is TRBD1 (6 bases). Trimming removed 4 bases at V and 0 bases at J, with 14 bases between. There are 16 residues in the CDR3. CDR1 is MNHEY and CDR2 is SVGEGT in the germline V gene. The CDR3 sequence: CASSSTQGSSTDTQYF. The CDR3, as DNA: TGTGCCAGCAGTTCCACACAGGGATCGAGCACAGATACGCAGTATTTT.

The CDR3 DNA sequence: TGTGCCAGCAGCTTGACTAGCGGAGAGTACGAGCAGTACTTC. Translation gives CASSLTSGEYEQYF. The chain employs TRBV13 and TRBJ2-7, with TRBD2 matching over 9 bases. V was pared by 3 bases and J by 4 bases, with 4 bases of the junction left unmatched. The CDR3 totals 14 residues. CDR1 and CDR2 from the germline V gene are PRHDT and FYEKMQ (reference sequence).

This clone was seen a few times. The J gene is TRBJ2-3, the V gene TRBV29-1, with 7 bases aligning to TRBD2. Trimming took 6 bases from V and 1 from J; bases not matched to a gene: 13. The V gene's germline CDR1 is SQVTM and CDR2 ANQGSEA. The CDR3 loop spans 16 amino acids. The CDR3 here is CSVSERGPPGTDTQYF. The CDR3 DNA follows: TGCAGCGTCTCGGAGCGGGGTCCACCTGGCACAGATACGCAGTATTTT.

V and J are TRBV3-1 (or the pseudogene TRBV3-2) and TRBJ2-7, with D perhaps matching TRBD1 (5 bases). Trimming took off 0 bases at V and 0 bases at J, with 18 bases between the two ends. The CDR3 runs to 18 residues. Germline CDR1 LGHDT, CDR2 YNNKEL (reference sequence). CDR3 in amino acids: CASSQDKARGTGSYEQYF. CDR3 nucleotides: TGTGCCAGCAGCCAAGATAAGGCTAGGGGCACTGGCTCCTACGAGCAGTACTTC.

Written as DNA, the CDR3 is TGTGCCAGCAGTTATCGGGGTATGGTCTCCTACAATGAGCAGTTCTTC. Encoded protein: CASSYRGMVSYNEQFF. V gene TRBV6-5 combines with J gene TRBJ2-1, with a possible D match to TRBD2 (5 bases). V shed 3 bases and J shed 0 bases, with 12 bases lying between them. Germline V lookup: CDR1 MNHEY, CDR2 SVGAGI. There are 16 residues in the CDR3.

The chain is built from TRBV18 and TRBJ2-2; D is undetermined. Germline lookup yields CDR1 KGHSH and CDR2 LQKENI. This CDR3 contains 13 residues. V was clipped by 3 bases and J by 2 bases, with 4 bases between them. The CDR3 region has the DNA TGTGCCAGCTCACCGCGAAACACCGGGGAGCTGTTTTTT. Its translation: CASSPRNTGELFF.

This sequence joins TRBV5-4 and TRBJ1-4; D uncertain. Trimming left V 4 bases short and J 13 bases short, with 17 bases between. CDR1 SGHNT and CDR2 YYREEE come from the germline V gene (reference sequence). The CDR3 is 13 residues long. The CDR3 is CASSLDFEAGLFF. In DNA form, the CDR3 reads TGTGCCAGCAGCCTCGACTTCGAAGCGGGACTGTTTTTT. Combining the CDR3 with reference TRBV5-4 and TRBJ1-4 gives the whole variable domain ETGVTQSPTHLIKTRGQQVTLRCSSQSGHNTVSWYQQALGQGPQFIFQYYREEENGRGNFPPRFSGLQFPNYSSELNVNALELDDSALYLCASSLDFEAGLFFGSGTQLSVL.

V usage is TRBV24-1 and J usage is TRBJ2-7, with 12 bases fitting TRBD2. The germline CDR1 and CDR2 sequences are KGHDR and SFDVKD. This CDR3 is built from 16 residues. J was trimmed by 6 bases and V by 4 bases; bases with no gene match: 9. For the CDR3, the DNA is TGTGCCACCAGTGACCGAAGGACTAGCGGGATTTCCGAGCAGTACTTC. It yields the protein CATSDRRTSGISEQYF.

The CDR3 protein is CASSQVGLADNEQFF. The CDR3 nucleotides are TGCGCCAGCAGCCAAGTGGGACTAGCGGACAATGAGCAGTTCTTC. The gene calls are TRBV4-1 and TRBJ2-1, with 11 bases aligning to TRBD2. CDR3 length: 15 residues. Germline lookup yields CDR1 MGHRA and CDR2 YSYEKL. V trimming: 1 base; J trimming: 5 bases; junction bases outside the gene matches: 1.

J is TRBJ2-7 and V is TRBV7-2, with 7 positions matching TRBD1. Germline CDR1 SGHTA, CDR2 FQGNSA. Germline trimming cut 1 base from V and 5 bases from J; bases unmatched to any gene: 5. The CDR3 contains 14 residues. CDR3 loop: CASSLDRGTNEQYF. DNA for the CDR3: TGTGCCAGCAGCTTAGACAGGGGAACTAACGAGCAGTACTTC.

The CDR3, as DNA: TGTGCCAGCACCCCTTCACAGGGTGCGCAGTTCTTC. Translated: CASTPSQGAQFF. The chain joins TRBV12-3 or TRBV12-4 to TRBJ2-1; D may be TRBD1 (6 bases). This CDR3 is 12 amino acids long. Trimming took off 7 bases at V and 12 bases at J, with 16 bases between the two ends.

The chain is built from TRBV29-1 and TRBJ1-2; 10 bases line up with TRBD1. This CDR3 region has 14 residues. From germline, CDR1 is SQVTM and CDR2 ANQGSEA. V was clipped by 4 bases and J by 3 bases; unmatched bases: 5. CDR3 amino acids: CSVAGTGEDYGYTF. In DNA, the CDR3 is TGCAGCGTTGCCGGGACAGGGGAAGACTATGGCTACACCTTC.

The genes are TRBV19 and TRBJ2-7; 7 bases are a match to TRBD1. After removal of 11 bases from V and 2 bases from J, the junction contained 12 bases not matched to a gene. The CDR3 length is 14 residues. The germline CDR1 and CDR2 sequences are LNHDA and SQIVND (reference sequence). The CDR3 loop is CAGRVGQVAYEQYF. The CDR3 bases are TGTGCCGGGAGAGTCGGACAGGTAGCCTACGAGCAGTACTTC.

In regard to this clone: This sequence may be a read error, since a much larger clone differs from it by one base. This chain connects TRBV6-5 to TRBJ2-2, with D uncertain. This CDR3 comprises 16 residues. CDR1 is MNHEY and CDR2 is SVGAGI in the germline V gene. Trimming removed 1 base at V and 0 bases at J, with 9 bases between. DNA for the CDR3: TGTGCCAGCAGTTACTGGGCAAATACGAACACCGGGGAGCTGTTTTTT. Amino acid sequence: CASSYWANTNTGELFF.

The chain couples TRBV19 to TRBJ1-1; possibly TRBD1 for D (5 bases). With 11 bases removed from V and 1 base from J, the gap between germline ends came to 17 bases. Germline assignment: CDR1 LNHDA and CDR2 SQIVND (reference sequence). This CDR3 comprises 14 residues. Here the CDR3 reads CAGDSRSRNTEAFF. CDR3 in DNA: TGTGCCGGGGACTCGAGGAGCAGGAACACTGAAGCTTTCTTT.

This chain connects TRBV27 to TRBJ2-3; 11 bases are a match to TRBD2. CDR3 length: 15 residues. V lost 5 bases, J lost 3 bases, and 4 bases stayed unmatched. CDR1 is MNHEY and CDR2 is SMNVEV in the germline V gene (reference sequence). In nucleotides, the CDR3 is TGTGCCAGCAGTCCGACTAGCGGGACGACAGATACGCAGTATTTT. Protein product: CASSPTSGTTDTQYF.

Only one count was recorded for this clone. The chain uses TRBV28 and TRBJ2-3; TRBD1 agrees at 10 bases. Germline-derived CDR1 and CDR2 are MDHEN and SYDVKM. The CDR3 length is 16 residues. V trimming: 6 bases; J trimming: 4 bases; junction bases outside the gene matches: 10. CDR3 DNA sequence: TGTGCCAGCAGGGATTGGACAGGGGGTTTCCCAGATACGCAGTATTTT. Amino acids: CASRDWTGGFPDTQYF.

Here the CDR3 reads CASTPSGSTDTQYF. The CDR3 DNA sequence: TGTGCCAGTACCCCTAGCGGGAGTACAGATACGCAGTATTTT. V gene TRBV19 combines with J gene TRBJ2-3, with 10 nucleotides matching TRBD2. Germline CDR1 is LNHDA and CDR2 is SQIVND (reference sequence). The V segment lost 7 bases and the J segment 3 bases; nucleotides outside the gene matches: 4. The CDR3 runs 14 residues.

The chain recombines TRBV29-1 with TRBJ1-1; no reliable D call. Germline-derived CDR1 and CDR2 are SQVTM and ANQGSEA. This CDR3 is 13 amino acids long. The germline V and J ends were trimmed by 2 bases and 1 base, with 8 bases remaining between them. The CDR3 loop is CSVERTTNTEAFF. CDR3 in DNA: TGCAGCGTTGAAAGGACTACGAACACTGAAGCTTTCTTT.